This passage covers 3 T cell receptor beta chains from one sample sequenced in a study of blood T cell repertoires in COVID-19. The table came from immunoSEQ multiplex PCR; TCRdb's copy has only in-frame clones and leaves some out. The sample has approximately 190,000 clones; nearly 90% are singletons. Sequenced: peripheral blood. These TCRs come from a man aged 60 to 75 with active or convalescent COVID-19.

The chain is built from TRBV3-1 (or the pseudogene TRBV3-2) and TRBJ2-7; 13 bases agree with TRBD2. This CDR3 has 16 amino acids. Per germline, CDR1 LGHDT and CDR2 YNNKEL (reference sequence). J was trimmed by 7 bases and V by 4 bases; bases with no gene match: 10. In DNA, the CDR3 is TGTGCCAGCAGCCCTAGGGTTACTAGCGGGGGGGGTGAGCAGTACTTC. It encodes CASSPRVTSGGGEQYF.

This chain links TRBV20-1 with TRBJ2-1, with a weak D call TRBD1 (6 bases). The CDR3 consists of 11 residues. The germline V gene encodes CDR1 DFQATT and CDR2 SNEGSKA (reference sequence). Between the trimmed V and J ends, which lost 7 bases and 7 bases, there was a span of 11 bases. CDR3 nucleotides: TGCAGTGTTAACAGGGTAAATGAGCAGTTCTTC. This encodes CSVNRVNEQFF.

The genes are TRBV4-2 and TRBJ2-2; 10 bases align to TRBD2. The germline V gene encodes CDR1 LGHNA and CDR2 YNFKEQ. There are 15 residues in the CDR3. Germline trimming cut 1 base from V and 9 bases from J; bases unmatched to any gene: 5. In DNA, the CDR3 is TGTGCCAGCAGCCAAGGGCTAGCGGGGGTGAGGGAGCTGTTTTTT. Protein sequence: CASSQGLAGVRELFF.